This T cell receptor beta chain was captured by sequencing in a study of OX40 agonist ivuxolimab in advanced cancers. Study in general: People who had prior anti-PD-1, anti-PD-L1 or anti-CTLA-4 therapy could take part, and 35% to 50% had some.

The table came from immunoSEQ multiplex PCR; TCRdb's copy has only in-frame clones and leaves some out. The data show tens of thousands of clones, 60% to 80% seen once. Germline V lookup: CDR1 MDHEN, CDR2 SYDVKM. This CDR3 region has 15 residues. V was pared by 6 bases and J by 4 bases, with 9 bases of the junction left unmatched. This specimen consisted of CD4+ or CD8+ T cells sorted from blood, obtained in a trial of the OX40 agonist ivuxolimab. The clonotype was recovered from an adult with an advanced solid tumor such as melanoma, head and neck, liver or kidney cancer. The gene calls are TRBV28 and TRBJ2-1; 7 nucleotides line up with TRBD2. The CDR3, as DNA: TGTGCCAGCAGCCCCCCGGGGGGAATTTACAATGAGCAGTTCTTC. Its protein is CASSPPGGIYNEQFF. Using reference TRBV28 and TRBJ2-1 for the parts outside the CDR3, the full variable domain is DVKVTQSSRYLVKRTGEKVFLECVQDMDHENMFWYRQDPGLGLRLIYFSYDVKMKEKGDIPEGYSVSREKKERFSLILESASTNQTSMYLCASSPPGGIYNEQFFGPGTRLTVL.